This T cell receptor (beta chain) appears in the sequencing data of a study of blood T cells in healthy people across ages. A note on this clonotype: The antigen remains unidentified.

The V segment lost 1 base and the J segment 11 bases; nucleotides outside the gene matches: 10. Looked up from germline, CDR1 is SGHRS and CDR2 is YFSETQ. The CDR3 contains 14 residues. For the second PCR, which ran for about 7 to 11 cycles, a sample-barcoded 5' primer and a J-beta primer mix were used. TCRdb analysed the 5' RACE reads with MiXCR anew, one entry per CDR3 protein. Of 1.5 million to 1.8 million distinct CDR3 sequences in the sample, less than 45% were seen once. Study findings and constraints: It was not possible, with unsorted PBMCs, to conclusively compare naive and antigen-experienced cells. Fewer expanded clones and more diversity marked long-lived versus aged donors.

The sample was blood. The receptor was isolated from a woman between 18 and 30 years old in good health. This chain links TRBV5-1 with TRBJ2-5; 8 nucleotides line up with TRBD1. As DNA, the CDR3 is TGCGCCAGCAGCTTGATGGGACAGGCAAATGAGCAGTACTTC. It encodes CASSLMGQANEQYF.